This TCR beta chain was profiled in a study of T cell repertoires in cytomegalovirus infection. Study-level background: HLA-B-restricted CMV epitopes that are well studied, plus recently identified HLA-C-restricted ones, were used by the study. CMV infection together with matching HLA type was indicated by public TCR beta signatures.

This clonotype appeared a few times. Its antigen is undetermined. Deletions cut 1 base from V and 3 bases from J, with 11 bases between. The germline gives CDR1 SGHTA, CDR2 FQGTGA. The CDR3 is 15 amino acids. TCRdb redid the calling of the reads with MiXCR, one entry per CDR3 protein. The table has about 220,000 distinct CDR3 sequences, less than 50% seen once. Findings and caveats of the study: There were HLA-C-restricted CMV-specific TCR beta clonotypes dominating the ex vivo response.

This chain joins TRBV7-3 and TRBJ2-3; maybe TRBD1 (7 bases). This clonotype was sampled from a human donor in good health (CMV status not recorded). Some clones in this sample may be carry-over from other donors' samples. The sequencing used CD8+ T cells from cultured PBMCs, collected from culture after CMV antigen stimulation. CDR3 residues: CASSLSGTATDTQYF. Here the CDR3 DNA reads TGTGCCAGCAGCTTAAGCGGGACAGCGACAGATACGCAGTATTTT.